What follows are 25 T cell receptor beta chains derived from one specimen sequenced in a study of T cell responses to AZD1222 COVID-19 vaccine. Profiling relied on immunoSEQ multiplex PCR, and the TCRdb table lists in-frame clones only, not all of them. The table has 200,000 or so clones, 93% seen once. The sample here was peripheral blood, taken 28 days after the second AZD1222 dose. The origin of the receptors is an adult who received the AZD1222 COVID-19 vaccine.

The rearrangement joins TRBV15 to TRBJ2-7; D gene uncertain. Germline CDR1 reads LNHNV; CDR2 reads YYDKDF (reference sequence). The CDR3 spans 12 residues. Trimming removed 1 base at V and 2 bases at J, with 3 bases between. Here the CDR3 DNA reads TGTGCCACCAGCAGAGGTACCTACGAGCAGTACTTC. Translating it yields CATSRGTYEQYF.

The chain employs TRBV5-1 and TRBJ2-1, with D possibly TRBD2 on 7 matching bases. V lost 0 bases, J lost 9 bases, and 19 bases lay in between. Germline V gene lookup returns CDR1 SGHRS and CDR2 YFSETQ. CDR3 length: 16 residues. The CDR3 DNA sequence: TGCGCCAGCAGCTTGGCGGCGGGGGCCCAGGTCGGTGAGCAGTTCTTC. Translated, it gives CASSLAAGAQVGEQFF.

Only one count was recorded for this clone. The rearrangement joins TRBV15 to TRBJ1-2, with D possibly being TRBD1 (5 bases). V lost 4 bases and J 4 bases, leaving 22 bases between the germline ends. This CDR3 is 17 amino acids long. CDR1 is LNHNV, CDR2 YYDKDF, per germline (reference sequence). The CDR3: CATSKESGGRSLYGYTF. DNA of the CDR3: TGTGCCACCAGCAAAGAGAGCGGGGGTCGATCCCTCTATGGCTACACCTTC.

This chain links TRBV15 with TRBJ2-6; D remains ambiguous. Germline-derived CDR1 and CDR2 are LNHNV and YYDKDF (reference sequence). The length of the CDR3 is 15 residues. V shed 0 bases and J shed 0 bases, with 3 bases lying between them. In DNA, the CDR3 is TGTGCCACCAGCAGAGAGGGCTCTGGGGCCAACGTCCTGACTTTC. This translates into CATSREGSGANVLTF. The variable domain in full, completed from reference TRBV15 and TRBJ2-6, reads DAMVIQNPRYQVTQFGKPVTLSCSQTLNHNVMYWYQQKSSQAPKLLFHYYDKDFNNEADTPDNFQSRRPNTSFCFLDIRSPGLGDTAMYLCATSREGSGANVLTFGAGSRLTVL.

The V and J genes are TRBV20-1 and TRBJ2-5; D possibly corresponds to TRBD2 (5 bases). V was pared by 5 bases and J by 1 base, with 5 bases between. Germline lookup yields CDR1 DFQATT and CDR2 SNEGSKA (reference sequence). The CDR3 has 11 residues. CDR3 loop: CSALAQETQYF. CDR3 sequence (DNA): TGCAGTGCTCTAGCCCAAGAGACCCAGTACTTC.

This chain's CDR3 is CASTTLTPPVGVSTGELFF. Here the CDR3 DNA reads TGTGCCAGCACCACATTGACCCCCCCGGTAGGCGTCTCCACCGGGGAGCTGTTTTTT. The gene calls are TRBV28 and TRBJ2-2; D remains ambiguous. The length of the CDR3 is 19 residues. V shed 7 bases and J shed 4 bases, with 28 bases lying between them. Germline CDR1 is MDHEN and CDR2 is SYDVKM. Together with reference TRBV28 and TRBJ2-2, the CDR3 gives the full variable domain: DVKVTQSSRYLVKRTGEKVFLECVQDMDHENMFWYRQDPGLGLRLIYFSYDVKMKEKGDIPEGYSVSREKKERFSLILESASTNQTSMYLCASTTLTPPVGVSTGELFFGEGSRLTVL.

The chain employs TRBV30 and TRBJ1-1, with D possibly TRBD1 on 5 matching bases. The V and J ends lost 4 bases and 6 bases respectively, with 12 bases between them. The CDR3 runs 12 residues. From germline, CDR1 is GTSNPN and CDR2 SVGIG (reference sequence). The CDR3 spells CAWTGTLPEAFF. DNA of the CDR3: TGTGCCTGGACTGGGACGTTGCCTGAAGCTTTCTTT.

This clone was found a few times. The chain has TRBV2 and TRBJ1-5; 8 bases agree with TRBD1. J lost 7 bases, V lost 4 bases, and 6 bases had no gene match. The germline V gene has CDR1 SNHLY and CDR2 FYNNEI. There are 14 residues in the CDR3. CDR3 DNA sequence: TGTGCCAGCAGTGGGCAGGGGGCCAGGCAGCCCCAGCATTTT. This codes for CASSGQGARQPQHF.

V usage is TRBV12-3 or TRBV12-4 and J usage is TRBJ1-1, with 8 bases matching TRBD1. This CDR3 has 13 amino acids. Trimming took 4 bases from V and 8 from J; bases not matched to a gene: 6. Here the CDR3 reads CASSSRDRGEAFF. Written as DNA, the CDR3 is TGTGCCAGCAGTTCTAGAGACAGGGGAGAAGCTTTCTTT.

CDR3 sequence: CASSWGTGASYGYTF. The CDR3 nucleotides read TGTGCCAGCAGCTGGGGGACAGGGGCAAGCTATGGCTACACCTTC. The V and J genes are TRBV5-6 and TRBJ1-2; 10 positions match TRBD1. Losses at the gene ends were 3 bases for V and 4 bases for J; bases not matched to a gene: 6. Germline V gene data show CDR1 as SGHDT and CDR2 as YYEEEE. The CDR3 covers 15 residues.

The J gene is TRBJ2-1, the V gene TRBV19, with 14 nucleotides matching TRBD2. Germline assignment: CDR1 LNHDA and CDR2 SQIVND (reference sequence). There are 18 residues in the CDR3. Trimming took 3 bases from V and 5 from J; bases not matched to a gene: 9. The CDR3 region is CASSMGRLAGGPDNEQFF. The CDR3 DNA reads TGTGCCAGTAGTATGGGGCGACTAGCGGGGGGGCCGGACAATGAGCAGTTCTTC. Full variable domain (remainder filled in from reference TRBV19 and TRBJ2-1): DGGITQSPKYLFRKEGQNVTLSCEQNLNHDAMYWYRQDPGQGLRLIYYSQIVNDFQKGDIAEGYSVSREKKESFPLTVTSAQKNPTAFYLCASSMGRLAGGPDNEQFFGPGTRLTVL.

V gene TRBV28 combines with J gene TRBJ1-6; tentatively, D is TRBD1 (5 bases). This CDR3 region has 13 residues. Germline V gene data show CDR1 as MDHEN and CDR2 as SYDVKM. V lost 7 bases and J 7 bases, leaving 11 bases between the germline ends. The CDR3 nucleotides read TGTGCCAGCACCCCCTCAGGGAATTCACCCCTCCACTTT. Its protein product is CASTPSGNSPLHF.

This clone was picked up one time. The chain has TRBV12-3 or TRBV12-4 and TRBJ2-7; 7 bases are shared with TRBD1. CDR3 length: 11 amino acids. The V segment lost 6 bases and the J segment 6 bases; nucleotides outside the gene matches: 2. The CDR3 region is CASRGQSEQYF. The CDR3 bases are TGTGCCAGCAGGGGACAGTCCGAGCAGTACTTC.

The rearrangement uses TRBV2 and TRBJ1-2, with TRBD1 matching 7 bases. The CDR3 runs 12 residues. Germline V CDR1 and CDR2: SNHLY, FYNNEI. The V segment lost 4 bases and the J segment 8 bases; nucleotides outside the gene matches: 4. In nucleotides, the CDR3 is TGTGCCAGCAGTGTCCAGGGGGGCGGCTACACCTTC. Protein product: CASSVQGGGYTF.

The chain combines TRBV18 with TRBJ1-3; no definite D call. V dropped 3 bases and J dropped 4 bases, with 13 bases sitting between them. CDR3 length: 15 amino acids. Germline V gene sequence: CDR1 KGHSH, CDR2 LQKENI. The CDR3 here is CASSPSNVDGNTIYF. In nucleotides, the CDR3 is TGTGCCAGCTCACCCTCAAACGTAGACGGAAACACCATATATTTT.

CDR3 protein: CASSDPGQVNEQFF. The CDR3 nucleotides are TGCGCCAGCAGTGATCCGGGACAGGTCAATGAGCAGTTCTTC. The chain uses TRBV10-1 and TRBJ2-1; 8 positions match TRBD1. This CDR3 region has 14 residues. The germline V gene encodes CDR1 WNHNN and CDR2 SYGVQD (reference sequence). Germline trimming cut 3 bases from V and 6 bases from J; bases unmatched to any gene: 4.

The rearrangement joins TRBV2 to TRBJ2-2; unclear D gene. This CDR3 is built from 14 residues. Germline-derived CDR1 and CDR2 are SNHLY and FYNNEI. Trimming took off 5 bases at V and 6 bases at J, with 13 bases between the two ends. The CDR3 protein is CASSWASKSGELFF. The CDR3 DNA sequence: TGTGCCAGCAGTTGGGCTTCGAAATCCGGGGAGCTGTTTTTT.

The chain couples TRBV2 to TRBJ2-1; possible D gene TRBD2, 7 bases. CDR1 and CDR2 (germline): SNHLY, FYNNEI. V lost 4 bases to trimming and J lost 2 bases, with 12 bases between them. The CDR3 loop spans 15 amino acids. The CDR3 region has the DNA TGTGCCAGCAGTGCGGGGCGGGGGCCCTACAATGAGCAGTTCTTC. It specifies CASSAGRGPYNEQFF. The full variable domain, with the rest looked up from reference TRBV2 and TRBJ2-1, is EPEVTQTPSHQVTQMGQEVILRCVPISNHLYFYWYRQILGQKVEFLVSFYNNEISEKSEIFDDQFSVERPDGSNFTLKIRSTKLEDSAMYFCASSAGRGPYNEQFFGPGTRLTVL.

The gene calls are TRBV5-1 and TRBJ1-4; the D gene is possibly TRBD1 (5 bases). Trimming removed 0 bases at V and 3 bases at J, with 6 bases between. The CDR3 is 14 amino acids. Per the germline V gene, CDR1 is SGHRS and CDR2 is YFSETQ. CDR3 sequence: CASSLETANEKLFF. CDR3 DNA sequence: TGCGCCAGCAGCTTGGAGACAGCTAATGAAAAACTGTTTTTT. Using reference TRBV5-1 and TRBJ1-4 for the parts outside the CDR3, the full variable domain is KAGVTQTPRYLIKTRGQQVTLSCSPISGHRSVSWYQQTPGQGLQFLFEYFSETQRNKGNFPGRFSGRQFSNSRSEMNVSTLELGDSALYLCASSLETANEKLFFGSGTQLSVL.

The CDR3 DNA reads as TGTGCCAGCAGGGGTATCTACTATGGCTACACCTTC. This codes for CASRGIYYGYTF. The chain recombines TRBV6-5 with TRBJ1-2; D gene unclear. V lost 6 bases and J 3 bases, leaving 8 bases between the germline ends. Germline CDR1 reads MNHEY; CDR2 reads SVGAGI. The CDR3 is made up of 12 amino acids.

J is TRBJ1-5 and V is TRBV7-6; tentative D call: TRBD1 (6 bases). The CDR3 covers 15 residues. Germline V gene sequence: CDR1 SGHVS, CDR2 FNYEAQ. V was pared by 4 bases and J by 4 bases, with 14 bases between. As DNA, the CDR3 is TGTGCCAGCAGCTCCTTTTCAGGGGCGAATCAGCCCCAGCATTTT. Protein product: CASSSFSGANQPQHF.

The rearrangement links TRBV27 to TRBJ1-1, with D uncertain. The CDR3 sequence is 13 residues long. V gave up 3 bases and J gave up 3 bases, with 8 bases separating them. Germline V lookup: CDR1 MNHEY, CDR2 SMNVEV (reference sequence). In nucleotides, the CDR3 is TGTGCCAGCAGTTTTGCCTGGTACACTGAAGCTTTCTTT. It codes for CASSFAWYTEAFF.

The V and J genes are TRBV28 and TRBJ1-1, with D hard to call. Trimming cost V 2 bases and J 5 bases, with 9 bases left between them. This CDR3 has 13 amino acids. Germline-derived CDR1 and CDR2 are MDHEN and SYDVKM. CDR3 sequence reads: CASSLGFPTEAFF. CDR3 nucleotides: TGTGCCAGCAGTTTAGGTTTTCCTACTGAAGCTTTCTTT.

With respect to this clone: Relative to the germline gene, one junction end is altered; a read error may explain this. This rearrangement joins TRBV6-2 or TRBV6-3 to TRBJ2-4, with D hard to call. This CDR3 region has 12 residues. CDR1 and CDR2 from the germline V gene are MNHEY and SVGEGT. The CDR3 DNA reads as TGTGCCAGCAGTTTCCAAGGACGGGCCAGTAGCTTC. This gives the protein CASSFQGRASSF.

This clone has only one observation. V gene TRBV9 combines with J gene TRBJ2-1, with 11 bases matching TRBD2. Trimming at V came to 7 bases and at J to 3 bases, leaving 6 bases not matched to a gene. Germline assignment: CDR1 SGDLS and CDR2 YYNGEE. The CDR3 has 15 residues. CDR3 DNA sequence: TGTGCCAGCTCCTCGGGACTAGCGGTCTACAATGAGCAGTTCTTC. Translated, it gives CASSSGLAVYNEQFF. The whole variable domain, remainder taken from reference TRBV9 and TRBJ2-1, is DSGVTQTPKHLITATGQRVTLRCSPRSGDLSVYWYQQSLDQGLQFLIQYYNGEERAKGNILERFSAQQFPDLHSELNLSSLELGDSALYFCASSSGLAVYNEQFFGPGTRLTVL.